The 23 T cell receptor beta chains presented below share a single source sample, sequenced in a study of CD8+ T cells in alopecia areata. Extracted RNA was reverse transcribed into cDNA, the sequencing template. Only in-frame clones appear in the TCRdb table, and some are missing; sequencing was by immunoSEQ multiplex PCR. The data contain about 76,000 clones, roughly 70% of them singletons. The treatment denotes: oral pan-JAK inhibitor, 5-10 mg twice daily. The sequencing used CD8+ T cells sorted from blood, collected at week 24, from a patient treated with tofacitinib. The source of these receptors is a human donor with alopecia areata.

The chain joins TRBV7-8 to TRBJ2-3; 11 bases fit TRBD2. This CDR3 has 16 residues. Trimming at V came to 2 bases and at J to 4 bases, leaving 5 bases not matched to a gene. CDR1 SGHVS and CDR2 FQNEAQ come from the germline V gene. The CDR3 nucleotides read TGTGCCAGCAGCTTACTAGCGGGAGGATTACCAGATACGCAGTATTTT. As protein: CASSLLAGGLPDTQYF. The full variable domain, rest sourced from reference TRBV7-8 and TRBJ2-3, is GAGVSQSPRYKVAKRGQDVALRCDPISGHVSLFWYQQALGQGPEFLTYFQNEAQLDKSGLPSDRFFAERPEGSVSTLKIQRTQQEDSAVYLCASSLLAGGLPDTQYFGPGTRLTVL.

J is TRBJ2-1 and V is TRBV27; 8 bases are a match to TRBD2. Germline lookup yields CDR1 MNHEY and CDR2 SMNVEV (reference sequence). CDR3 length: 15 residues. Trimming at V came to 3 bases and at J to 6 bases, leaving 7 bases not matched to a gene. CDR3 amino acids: CASSFGTSVFNEQFF. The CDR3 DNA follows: TGTGCCAGCAGTTTCGGGACTAGTGTGTTCAATGAGCAGTTCTTC.

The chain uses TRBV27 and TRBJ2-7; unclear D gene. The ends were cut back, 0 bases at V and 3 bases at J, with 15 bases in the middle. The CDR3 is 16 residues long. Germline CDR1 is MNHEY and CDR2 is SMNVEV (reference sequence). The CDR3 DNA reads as TGTGCCAGCAGTTTATCGAGGTTTAGAGGTAACTACGAGCAGTACTTC. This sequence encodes CASSLSRFRGNYEQYF.

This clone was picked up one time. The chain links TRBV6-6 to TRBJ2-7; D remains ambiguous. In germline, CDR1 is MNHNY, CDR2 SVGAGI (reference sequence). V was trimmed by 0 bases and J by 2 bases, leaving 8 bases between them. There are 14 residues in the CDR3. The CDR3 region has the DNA TGTGCCAGCAGTTACTCCGAGACTCCCTACGAGCAGTACTTC. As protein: CASSYSETPYEQYF.

CDR3 loop: CASSLVEGGGYTF. CDR3 DNA sequence: TGCGCCAGCAGCCTGGTTGAGGGGGGAGGCTACACCTTC. This chain connects TRBV5-1 to TRBJ1-2; D is possibly TRBD1 (6 bases). Germline-derived CDR1 and CDR2 are SGHRS and YFSETQ. The V end was cut by 4 bases, the J end by 8 bases, with 15 bases between. The CDR3 length is 13 residues.

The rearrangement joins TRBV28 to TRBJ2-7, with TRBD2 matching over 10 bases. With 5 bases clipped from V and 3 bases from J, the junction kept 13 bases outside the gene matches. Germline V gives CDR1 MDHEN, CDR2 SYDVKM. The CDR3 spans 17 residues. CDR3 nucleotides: TGTGCCAGCAGTGAGTCAAGCGGGAGGGGTTCTGGCTACGAGCAGTACTTC. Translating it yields CASSESSGRGSGYEQYF.

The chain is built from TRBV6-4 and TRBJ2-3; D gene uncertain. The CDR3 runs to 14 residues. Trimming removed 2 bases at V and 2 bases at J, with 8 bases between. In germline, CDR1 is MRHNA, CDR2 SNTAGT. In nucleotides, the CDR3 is TGTGCCAGCAGTGACAGGGCACACACAGATACGCAGTATTTT. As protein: CASSDRAHTDTQYF.

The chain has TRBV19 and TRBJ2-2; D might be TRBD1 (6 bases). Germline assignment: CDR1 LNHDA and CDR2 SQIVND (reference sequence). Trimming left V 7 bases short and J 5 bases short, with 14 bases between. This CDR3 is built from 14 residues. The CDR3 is CASIDRRKTGELFF. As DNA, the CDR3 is TGTGCCAGTATTGACAGGAGGAAGACCGGGGAGCTGTTTTTT.

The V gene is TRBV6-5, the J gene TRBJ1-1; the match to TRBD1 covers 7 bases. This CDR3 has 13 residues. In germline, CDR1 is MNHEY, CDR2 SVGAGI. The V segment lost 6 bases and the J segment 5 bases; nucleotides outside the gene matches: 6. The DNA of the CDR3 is TGTGCCAGCAGCGAGACAGGGATTACTGAAGCTTTCTTT. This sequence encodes CASSETGITEAFF.

CDR3 sequence: CASSYSGKNQPQHF. In DNA form, the CDR3 reads TGTGCCAGCAGTTACTCGGGCAAAAATCAGCCCCAGCATTTT. The gene calls are TRBV6-5 and TRBJ1-5; D is unresolved. This CDR3 region has 14 residues. The germline CDR1 and CDR2 sequences are MNHEY and SVGAGI. V lost 0 bases and J lost 4, with 7 bases in between.

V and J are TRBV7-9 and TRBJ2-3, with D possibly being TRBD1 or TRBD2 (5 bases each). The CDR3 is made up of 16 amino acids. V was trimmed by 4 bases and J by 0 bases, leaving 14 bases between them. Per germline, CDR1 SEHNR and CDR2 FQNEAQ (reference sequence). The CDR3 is CASSSTRGRSTDTQYF. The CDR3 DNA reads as TGTGCCAGCAGCTCCACCCGGGGCCGTAGCACAGATACGCAGTATTTT. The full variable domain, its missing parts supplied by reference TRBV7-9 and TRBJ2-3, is DTGVSQNPRHKITKRGQNVTFRCDPISEHNRLYWYRQTLGQGPEFLTYFQNEAQLEKSRLLSDRFSAERPKGSFSTLEIQRTEQGDSAMYLCASSSTRGRSTDTQYFGPGTRLTVL.

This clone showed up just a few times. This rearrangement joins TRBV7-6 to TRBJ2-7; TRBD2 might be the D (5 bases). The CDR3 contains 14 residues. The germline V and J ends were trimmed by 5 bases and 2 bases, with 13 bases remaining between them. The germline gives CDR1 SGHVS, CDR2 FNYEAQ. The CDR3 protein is CASSHSEYAYEQYF. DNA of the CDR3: TGTGCCAGCAGCCATAGCGAATATGCCTACGAGCAGTACTTC. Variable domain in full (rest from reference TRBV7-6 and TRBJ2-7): GAGVSQSPRYKVTKRGQDVALRCDPISGHVSLYWYRQALGQGPEFLTYFNYEAQQDKSGLPNDRFSAERPEGSISTLTIQRTEQRDSAMYRCASSHSEYAYEQYFGPGTRLTVT.

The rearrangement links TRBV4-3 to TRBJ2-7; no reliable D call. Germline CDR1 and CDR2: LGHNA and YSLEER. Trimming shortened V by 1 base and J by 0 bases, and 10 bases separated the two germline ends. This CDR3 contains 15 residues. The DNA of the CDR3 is TGCGCCAGCAGCCAAGTCGGGCAGAGCTCCTACGAGCAGTACTTC. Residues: CASSQVGQSSYEQYF.

CDR3 sequence (DNA): TGTGCCAGCAGTTACTCACCAGATACGCAGTATTTT. It yields the protein CASSYSPDTQYF. The chain is built from TRBV6-6 and TRBJ2-3; no clear D. This CDR3 has 12 amino acids. Germline CDR1 reads MNHNY; CDR2 reads SVGAGI (reference sequence). The V gene lost 0 bases and the J gene lost 4 bases, with 2 bases spanning the gap.

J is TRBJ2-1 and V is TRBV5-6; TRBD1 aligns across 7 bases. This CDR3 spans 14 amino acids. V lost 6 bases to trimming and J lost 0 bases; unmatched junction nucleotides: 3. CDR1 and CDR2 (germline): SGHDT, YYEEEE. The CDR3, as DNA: TGTGCCAGCACGAGGACAGGCTCCTACAATGAGCAGTTCTTC. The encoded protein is CASTRTGSYNEQFF.

CDR3 protein: CASSFEGSYGYTF. For the CDR3, the DNA is TGTGCCAGCAGCTTTGAGGGGAGCTATGGCTACACCTTC. This rearrangement joins TRBV7-9 to TRBJ1-2, with a possible D match to TRBD1 (5 bases). The CDR3 extends over 13 amino acids. Trimming cost V 3 bases and J 4 bases, with 9 bases left between them. Germline V gene data show CDR1 as SEHNR and CDR2 as FQNEAQ (reference sequence).

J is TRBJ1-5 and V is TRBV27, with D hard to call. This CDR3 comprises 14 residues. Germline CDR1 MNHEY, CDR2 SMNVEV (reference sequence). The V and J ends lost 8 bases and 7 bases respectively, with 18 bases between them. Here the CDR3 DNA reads TGTGCCAGCGGGAGCGGGCCTTCAGAACAGCCCCAGCATTTT. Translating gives CASGSGPSEQPQHF.

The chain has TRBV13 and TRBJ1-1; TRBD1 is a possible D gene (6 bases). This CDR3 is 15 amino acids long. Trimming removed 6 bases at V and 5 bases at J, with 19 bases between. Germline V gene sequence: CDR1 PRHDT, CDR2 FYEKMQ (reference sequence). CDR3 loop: CASRPTYGGWTEAFF. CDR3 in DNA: TGTGCCAGCAGGCCCACCTACGGGGGCTGGACTGAAGCTTTCTTT.

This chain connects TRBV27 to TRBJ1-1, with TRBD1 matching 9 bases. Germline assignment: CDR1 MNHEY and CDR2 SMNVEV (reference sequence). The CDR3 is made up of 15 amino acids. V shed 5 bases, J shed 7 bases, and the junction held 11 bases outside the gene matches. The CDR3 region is CASSTYTGGVGEAFF. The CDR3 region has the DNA TGTGCCAGCAGTACCTATACAGGGGGCGTAGGTGAAGCTTTCTTT.

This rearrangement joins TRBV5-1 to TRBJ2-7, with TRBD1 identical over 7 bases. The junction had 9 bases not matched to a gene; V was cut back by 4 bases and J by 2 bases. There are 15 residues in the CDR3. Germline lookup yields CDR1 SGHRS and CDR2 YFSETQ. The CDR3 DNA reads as TGCGCCAGCAGCGAAAGACGACAGGGTGCCTACGAGCAGTACTTC. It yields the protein CASSERRQGAYEQYF.

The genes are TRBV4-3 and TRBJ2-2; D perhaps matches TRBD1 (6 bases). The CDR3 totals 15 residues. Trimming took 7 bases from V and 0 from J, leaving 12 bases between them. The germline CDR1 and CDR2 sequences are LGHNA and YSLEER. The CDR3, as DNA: TGCGCCAGCACCCAGGACAGAGCGAACACCGGGGAGCTGTTTTTT. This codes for CASTQDRANTGELFF.

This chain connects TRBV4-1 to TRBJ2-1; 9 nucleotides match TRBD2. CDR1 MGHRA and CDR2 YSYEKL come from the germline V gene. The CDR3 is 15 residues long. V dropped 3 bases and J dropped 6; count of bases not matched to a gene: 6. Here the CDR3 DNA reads TGCGCCAGCAGCCATCGGCGGGAGGGGGTCAATGAGCAGTTCTTC. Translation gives CASSHRREGVNEQFF.

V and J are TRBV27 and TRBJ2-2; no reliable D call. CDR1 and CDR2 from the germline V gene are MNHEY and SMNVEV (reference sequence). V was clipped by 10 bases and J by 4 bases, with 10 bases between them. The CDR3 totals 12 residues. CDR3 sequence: CAIMVPTGELFF. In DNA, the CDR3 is TGTGCCATCATGGTCCCCACCGGGGAGCTGTTTTTT.